The clone carrying this T cell receptor (beta chain) was observed at least ten times. Its cognate antigen is unknown. This sample is drawn from a study of T cells in Graves' hyperthyroidism and ophthalmopathy. Study findings and constraints: Separation of ophthalmopathy from stable hyperthyroidism was achieved by a 13 V-J model.

The V end lost 6 bases, the J end lost 2 bases, and 11 bases lay between the germline ends. This CDR3 is 13 amino acids long. The TCR beta CDR3 regions underwent amplification using RNA transcripts as the source. First-round RT-PCR with HTBI primers amplified the TCR CDR3 region. TCRdb analysed the multiplex PCR reads with MiXCR anew, one entry per CDR3 protein. The table shows about 380,000 distinct CDR3 sequences, with 11% to 15% occurring only once. This clonotype originated in a woman aged 55-75 years with Graves' hyperthyroidism. The sequencing sample was made of blood. The chain employs TRBV12-3 or TRBV12-4 and TRBJ2-7; D gene unclear. The CDR3 DNA reads as TGTGCCAGCAGCTCCGGCAGACCCTACGAGCAGTACTTC. Translating it yields CASSSGRPYEQYF.